This TCR beta chain was sequenced for a study of beta chain features in type 1 diabetes. Whole-study findings and limits: VDJ junctions from type 1 diabetes patients carried fewer insertions and larger deletions. Type 1 diabetes patients showed a moderate but significant shortening of TCRB CDR3s in all four CD4+ subsets. A potential PCR bias toward shorter templates would be equal in patient and control samples.

The V and J ends lost 5 bases and 0 bases respectively, with 2 bases between them. From germline, CDR1 is SEHNR and CDR2 FQNEAQ (reference sequence). The CDR3 is 12 amino acids. Every isolated RNA sample was fully reverse transcribed, so sequencing captured expressed TCRB transcripts. Profiling relied on immunoSEQ multiplex PCR, and the TCRdb table lists in-frame clones only, not all of them. Of 640,000 or so clones listed, about an eighth were seen once; the top ten hold less than 0.04%. This clone was seen more than once but under ten times. What it binds is unknown. Sequenced sample: naive CD4+ T cells from blood. The V call is TRBV7-9, the J call TRBJ1-3, with D unresolved. The source is a man aged 18 to 29 with type 1 diabetes. The CDR3 DNA follows: TGTGCCAGCAGCATCTCTGGAAACACCATATATTTT. Encoded protein: CASSISGNTIYF.